This TCR beta chain was obtained from a study of OX40 agonist ivuxolimab in advanced cancers. Study background: Patients were treated with ivuxolimab, an agonistic anti-OX40 (CD134) antibody. All patients had ivuxolimab intravenously every 2 weeks at 0.01 to 10 mg/kg.

A note on this clone: Its antigen is not known.

On cycle 4 day 1 and cycle 7 day 1, as well as at baseline, blood was sampled. Whole-study results and caveats: The antigens recognized by the expanded peripheral T cells, that is their antigen specificity, were not determined.

Measured with immunoSEQ multiplex PCR; TCRdb has only the in-frame clones, and not every one. The repertoire holds some 65,000 clones, with 85% as singletons. This CDR3 is built from 14 residues. Trimming removed 6 bases at V and 2 bases at J, with 13 bases between. The germline V gene has CDR1 MDHEN and CDR2 SYDVKM. The sample here was CD4+ or CD8+ T cells sorted from blood, taken in a trial of the OX40 agonist ivuxolimab. The clonotype comes from an adult with an advanced solid tumor such as melanoma, head and neck, liver or kidney cancer. The chain joins TRBV28 to TRBJ1-2, with unresolved D. The CDR3 DNA reads as TGTGCCAGCAGCCCACCGCCGGACAACTATGGCTACACCTTC. Protein sequence: CASSPPPDNYGYTF.